The 15 T cell receptor beta chains listed next were all sequenced from one sample in a study of T cells in Graves' hyperthyroidism and ophthalmopathy. Amplified TCR beta CDR3 regions came from RNA transcripts. A first-round RT-PCR of the TCR CDR3 used the HTBI primer set. TCRdb re-called the multiplex PCR reads with MiXCR, one entry per CDR3 protein. The profile shows roughly 240,000 distinct CDR3 sequences, about a sixth of them singletons. The sample comprised blood. Receptors were obtained from a woman between 18 and 29 years old with Graves' ophthalmopathy.

This clonotype was seen repeatedly, ten times or more. V gene TRBV6-6 combines with J gene TRBJ2-7; 11 bases agree with TRBD2. The CDR3 length is 16 residues. V trimming: 2 bases; J trimming: 3 bases; junction bases outside the gene matches: 6. CDR1 MNHNY and CDR2 SVGAGI come from the germline V gene (reference sequence). CDR3 DNA: TGTGCCAGCAGTTACCGCCCAGGGACTAGCGGCTACGAGCAGTACTTC. Its translation: CASSYRPGTSGYEQYF.

The chain has TRBV30 and TRBJ2-1; TRBD1 matches at 10 bases. Germline V gene lookup returns CDR1 GTSNPN and CDR2 SVGIG (reference sequence). The ends lost 5 bases at V and 2 bases at J; junction bases unmatched: 3. The CDR3 is 14 amino acids. For the CDR3, the DNA is TGTGCCTGGCGGACAGGGGGAACCTACAATGAGCAGTTCTTC. It specifies CAWRTGGTYNEQFF. Full variable domain (outside the CDR3, taken from reference TRBV30 and TRBJ2-1): SQTIHQWPATLVQPVGSPLSLECTVEGTSNPNLYWYRQAAGRGLQLLFYSVGIGQISSEVPQNLSASRPQDRQFILSSKKLLLSDSGFYLCAWRTGGTYNEQFFGPGTRLTVL.

At least ten counts were recorded for this clonotype. The chain carries TRBV6-1 and TRBJ2-5; 8 nucleotides agree with TRBD1. V dropped 6 bases and J dropped 4; count of bases not matched to a gene: 10. Per the germline V gene, CDR1 is MNHNS and CDR2 is SASEGT. This CDR3 is 15 amino acids long. CDR3 protein: CASSSPDRGGETQYF. The CDR3 region has the DNA TGTGCCAGCAGCTCACCAGACAGGGGAGGAGAGACCCAGTACTTC.

This clonotype occurred many times. This chain joins TRBV18 and TRBJ2-2; D ambiguous. Trimming left V 1 base short and J 0 bases short, with 6 bases between. This CDR3 region has 15 residues. CDR1 is KGHSH, CDR2 LQKENI, per germline. The chain's CDR3 is CASSPQPANTGELFF. CDR3 nucleotides: TGTGCCAGCTCACCACAACCAGCGAACACCGGGGAGCTGTTTTTT. The full variable domain, completed using reference TRBV18 and TRBJ2-2, is NAGVMQNPRHLVRRRGQEARLRCSPMKGHSHVYWYRQLPEEGLKFMVYLQKENIIDESGMPKERFSAEFPKEGPSILRIQQVVRGDSAAYFCASSPQPANTGELFFGEGSRLTVL.

CDR3 region: CASSQDSEGTQYF. Written as DNA, the CDR3 is TGCGCCAGCAGCCAAGATTCGGAGGGGACCCAGTACTTC. The chain uses TRBV4-3 and TRBJ2-5, with D perhaps TRBD2 (6 bases). Deletions cut 0 bases from V and 7 bases from J, with 9 bases between. The CDR3 loop spans 13 amino acids. From germline, CDR1 is LGHNA and CDR2 YSLEER.

The table lists this clonotype with many counts. The J gene is TRBJ2-3, the V gene TRBV5-6, with TRBD1 matching 8 bases. This CDR3 spans 14 amino acids. V shed 3 bases, J shed 6 bases, and the junction held 6 bases outside the gene matches. Germline CDR1 is SGHDT and CDR2 is YYEEEE. CDR3 in DNA: TGTGCCAGCAGCTATCTGACAGGGGTTGATACGCAGTATTTT. As protein: CASSYLTGVDTQYF.

This clonotype was found many times. This CDR3 is CASSQDPAGIQETQYF. Written as DNA, the CDR3 is TGTGCCAGCAGCCAAGACCCAGCGGGGATCCAAGAGACCCAGTACTTC. The chain is built from TRBV3-1 and TRBJ2-5; the match to TRBD2 covers 7 bases. Germline-derived CDR1 and CDR2 are LGHDT and YNNKEL (reference sequence). V lost 0 bases to trimming and J lost 1 base; unmatched junction nucleotides: 5. The CDR3 consists of 16 residues.

V gene TRBV6-5 combines with J gene TRBJ2-2; 13 bases map to TRBD2. The length of the CDR3 is 19 residues. The junction had 7 bases not matched to a gene; V was cut back by 0 bases and J by 3 bases. In germline, CDR1 is MNHEY, CDR2 SVGAGI. The CDR3 spells CASSYSYGLAGAYTGELFF. The CDR3, as DNA: TGTGCCAGCAGTTACTCTTACGGACTAGCGGGAGCGTACACCGGGGAGCTGTTTTTT.

This clonotype has more than one count but fewer than ten. The chain uses TRBV20-1 and TRBJ2-1, with D perhaps given as TRBD1 or TRBD2 (5 bases each). V lost 2 bases to trimming and J lost 0 bases, with 14 bases between them. Germline V CDR1 and CDR2: DFQATT, SNEGSKA (reference sequence). The CDR3 consists of 16 residues. CDR3 sequence reads: CSARTFEGSSYNEQFF. As DNA, the CDR3 is TGCAGTGCTAGAACCTTTGAGGGGTCCTCCTACAATGAGCAGTTCTTC.

Many counts were recorded for this clonotype. The rearrangement joins TRBV28 to TRBJ1-5; D may be TRBD1 (5 bases). The V end was cut by 10 bases, the J end by 5 bases, with 12 bases between. CDR1 is MDHEN and CDR2 is SYDVKM in the germline V gene. The CDR3 is 12 amino acids. The CDR3, as DNA: TGTGCCACAAGGGGAGGCCATCAGCCCCAGCATTTT. Translating it yields CATRGGHQPQHF. Supplemented by reference TRBV28 and TRBJ1-5, the full variable domain reads DVKVTQSSRYLVKRTGEKVFLECVQDMDHENMFWYRQDPGLGLRLIYFSYDVKMKEKGDIPEGYSVSREKKERFSLILESASTNQTSMYLCATRGGHQPQHFGDGTRLSIL.

This clonotype has a count of ten or more. The chain links TRBV7-3 to TRBJ2-5; either TRBD1 or TRBD2 may fit D (6 bases each). The V and J ends lost 5 bases and 5 bases respectively, with 18 bases between them. Germline V lookup: CDR1 SGHTA, CDR2 FQGTGA. This CDR3 is built from 15 residues. DNA of the CDR3: TGTGCCAGCAGCCCGGGCTCCGGGGGCCTCGAGACCCAGTACTTC. Translation: CASSPGSGGLETQYF.

This clonotype was counted at least ten times. This chain joins TRBV28 and TRBJ1-2, with 7 nucleotides matching TRBD1. This CDR3 has 12 amino acids. Germline V gives CDR1 MDHEN, CDR2 SYDVKM. Unmatched junction bases numbered 7, after V lost 7 bases and J lost 8 bases. DNA of the CDR3: TGTGCCAGCATGGAGGGGGCGCGGGGCTACACCTTC. As protein: CASMEGARGYTF.

This clonotype has more than one count but fewer than ten. This rearrangement joins TRBV4-1 to TRBJ1-1; the match to TRBD1 covers 7 bases. Germline CDR1 and CDR2: MGHRA and YSYEKL. This CDR3 region has 15 residues. J lost 4 bases, V lost 1 base, and 6 bases had no gene match. Here the CDR3 reads CASSQGDSALTEAFF. DNA of the CDR3: TGCGCCAGCAGCCAAGGGGACAGTGCCCTCACTGAAGCTTTCTTT.

This clonotype has a count of ten or more. The V call is TRBV20-1, the J call TRBJ2-1; 8 bases line up with TRBD2. CDR1 is DFQATT, CDR2 SNEGSKA, per germline (reference sequence). The CDR3 runs 13 residues. The V gene end was trimmed by 5 bases and the J gene end by 7 bases; junction bases not matched to a gene: 7. Here the CDR3 DNA reads TGCAGTGCTCTCGGGGGGGCCCGGAATGAGCAGTTCTTC. Its protein is CSALGGARNEQFF.

As concerns this clonotype: A much larger clone is a single base away; this may be a read error. This CDR3 fails to terminate in the conserved phenylalanine or tryptophan, so it likely reflects a read error. This chain links TRBV19 with TRBJ1-6, with D perhaps matching TRBD1 (6 bases). Germline CDR1 LNHDA, CDR2 SQIVND (reference sequence). This CDR3 has 15 amino acids. The ends were cut back, 9 bases at V and 7 bases at J, with 19 bases in the middle. The CDR3 nucleotides read TGTGCCAGCTCCCCACTGGGACAACGAAATTCACCCCTCCACCTT. As protein: CASSPLGQRNSPLHL.